The sample holds many counts of the clone carrying this T cell receptor (beta chain). Building the TCR beta libraries relied on iRepertoire HTBI primers, and CDR3 regions underwent Arm-PCR. Each CDR3 protein is one row after TCRdb ran MiXCR on the multiplex PCR reads. The sample holds approximately 270,000 distinct CDR3 sequences; around a sixth are singletons and the top ten take about 15%. The ends were cut back, 0 bases at V and 0 bases at J, with 12 bases in the middle. CDR3 length: 16 amino acids. Germline CDR1 SGHDT, CDR2 YYEEEE. The data derive from a study of regulatory T cells in long-lasting Graves disease. As for time point: newly diagnosed GD, antithyroid drugs for less than 3 months. PBMC-derived RNA was used for the TCR library. These data were also reused for a study on T cells in Graves' hyperthyroidism and ophthalmopathy. From that study: Absent ophthalmopathy progression within 18 months defined stable Graves' hyperthyroidism. Among thyroid clonotypes expanded above 0.001, most also appeared in blood.

V gene TRBV5-6 combines with J gene TRBJ2-5; perhaps TRBD2 as D (6 bases). The source of this sequence is a woman aged 30 to 39 with Graves disease. The input for sequencing was peripheral blood mononuclear cells (PBMCs), taken at new diagnosis, from a patient treated with antithyroid drugs. The CDR3 sequence is CASSLVGGQYQETQYF. In DNA, the CDR3 is TGTGCCAGCAGCTTGGTCGGGGGTCAGTACCAAGAGACCCAGTACTTC.